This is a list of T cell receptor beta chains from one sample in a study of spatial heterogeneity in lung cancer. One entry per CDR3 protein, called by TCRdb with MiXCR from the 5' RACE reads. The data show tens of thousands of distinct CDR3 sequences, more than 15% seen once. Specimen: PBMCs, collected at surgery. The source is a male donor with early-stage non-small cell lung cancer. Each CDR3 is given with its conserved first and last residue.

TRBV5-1,CASGTGDYGYTF
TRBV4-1,CASSQDLAGGYYNEQFF
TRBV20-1,CSAIGASSGNTIYF
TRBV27,CASRHLQGNTGELFF
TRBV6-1,CASSSQGAGSGELFF
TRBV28,CASTLGGYGYTF
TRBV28,CASSPGQGYTEAFF
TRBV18,CASSLQRSGRRYEQYF
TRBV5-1,CASSAGIPGDSSPLHF
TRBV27,CAAGPYLNTEAFF
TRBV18,CASSPIGVQGNTEAFF
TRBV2,CATHRTNTDTQYF
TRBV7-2,CASSFGQQETQYF
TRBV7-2,CASSPQSGNTIYF
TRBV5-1,CASSTGQANTGELFF
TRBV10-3,CAAQPTHDSPLHF
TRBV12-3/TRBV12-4,CATRRGLTDTQYF
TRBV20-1,CSVRRGGVYEQYF
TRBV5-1,CASSTGYTEAFF
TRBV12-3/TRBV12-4,CASRGQGGHEQYF
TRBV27,CASSPGAGLDSPLHF
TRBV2,CASSPGTGVGTQYF
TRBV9,CASSVASQGHEQYF
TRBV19,CASRFISGELFF
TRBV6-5,CASRTSGTHRELFF
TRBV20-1,CSATLLGPHENEQFF
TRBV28,CASSPLGQGANYNEQFF
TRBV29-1,CSVEEFGRGLHYGYTF
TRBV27,CASSSVQGGYEQYF
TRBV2,CASSEVGGANYEQYF
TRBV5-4,CASSLLSGSSYNSPLHF
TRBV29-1,CSVWGQAHTEQYF
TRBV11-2,CASSLVGGAMNTEAFF
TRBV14,CASSLGLFRRELFF
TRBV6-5,CASSYSPAHLSPNEQFF
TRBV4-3,CASSQDWAGATYGYTF
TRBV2,CASNRGLAGQTQYF
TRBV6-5,CASSGPNDEQFF
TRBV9,CASSVGDRQETQYF
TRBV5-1,CASSPTGAQTPNYGYTF
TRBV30,CAWTSRGGTEAFF
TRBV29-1,CSVGAGPGQSGNTIYF
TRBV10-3,CAMVGDNTEAFF
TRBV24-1,CATSDKDRGNTGELFF
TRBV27,CASSLGRQARYNEQFF
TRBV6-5,CASWGRTEAFF
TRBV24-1,CATSSGQETGELFF
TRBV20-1,CSARPIAASYNEQFF
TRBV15,CATTPVAANTEAFF
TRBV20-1,CSARDGRGASYGYTF
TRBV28,CASSLEQHNEKLFF
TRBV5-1,CASSLAGDSGAQYF